This entry concerns a single TCR beta chain. This clone's antigen is unknown. No base quality information exists; no much larger clone differs at one position. The source of the sample is a study of CD8 T cells in Susac syndrome (dated by TCRdb to about 2019). Looking at the study overall: Of the Susac syndrome patients who were sequenced, under ten were in clinical remission while roughly six had clinically active disease. The study used repertoire sequencing to test whether antigen drove CD8+ T cell activation and differentiation in Susac syndrome. At blood withdrawal, Susac syndrome patients were either therapy-naive, taking corticosteroids (in some cases with IVIg as well), or taking IVIg alone.

RNA was extracted using the RNeasy kit, and about 0.45 to 1 ug of the RNA was reverse transcribed with random hexamers. The immunoSEQ multiplex PCR assay, which covers 54 Vbeta and 13 Jbeta segments, was used to amplify TCR beta CDR3 regions. PCR amplification bias was corrected using a synthetic template baseline for primer optimization and computational correction. Regarding the original processing steps: Reads were annotated to V, D and J genes according to IMGT and were analyzed with immunoSEQ Analyzer, with only productive sequences retained. Clonality was computed as one minus Shannon entropy normalized by log2 of the number of productive unique sequences. Public and private clones were assessed among the 100 most prevalent clones of each patient and control. Susac-specific clones were defined as absent from healthy and MS cohorts, some 1,000 published viral clones and other ImmuneACCESS disease sequences. TCRdb ran its own pipeline on the public reads, namely fastp trimming at Q25 and MiXCR clone calling, and kept in-frame beta chains. Entries that share a CDR3 protein sequence are merged under the most common genes and DNA. The authors' filters were not applied to this entry. This sample has about 190,000 distinct CDR3 sequences in its table, and under 97% of those were observed once. The top ten clones comprise 0.098% of the sample.

Findings and caveats that apply to the study as a whole: The TCR sequencing and HLA analysis was acknowledged to have included a relatively small number of individuals. In patients with Susac syndrome, the CD4+ T cell repertoire showed no detectable clonal expansion.

Peripheral blood CD8+ and CD4+ T cells from healthy donors, Susac syndrome patients and multiple sclerosis patients were profiled using high-throughput TCR beta sequencing. The Susac syndrome patients fulfilled recently defined diagnostic criteria for definite or probable disease. Bulk CD8+ and CD4+ T cells were purified by magnetic negative isolation, whereas CD8+ TEMRA cells were enriched by FACS. Blood was collected in EDTA tubes and processed within 24 hours, with PBMCs isolated through density gradient centrifugation. PBMCs intended for TCR sequencing were frozen in liquid nitrogen and were later thawed in a 37 degrees C water bath. The sorted or isolated CD4+, CD8+ and CD8+ TEMRA cells had a purity of 90% or higher. The CDR3 goes from the cysteine to the phenylalanine over 14 residues. Only CDR3 DNA is held: 42 bases, read in frame from base 1. CDR1 and CDR2 were assigned from the germline V gene as MNHEY and SVGEGT. V sheds 7 bases and J sheds 3 bases, leaving 13 bases between their ends.

The sequenced material came from CD4+ T cells from PBMCs. This TCR came from a human donor with Susac syndrome. This sequence uses TRBV6-2 or TRBV6-3 and TRBJ1-5; a confident D gene designation cannot be given. The bases are TGTGCCAGCATCGATTCCTTGGCCAATCAGCCCCAGCATTTT. This encodes CASIDSLANQPQHF.